This TCR beta chain was retrieved from a study of T cells in Graves' hyperthyroidism and ophthalmopathy. Study-level information: Upon initial diagnosis and before any treatment, peripheral blood was collected.

The CDR3 is made up of 15 amino acids. V was clipped by 0 bases and J by 5 bases, with 13 bases between them. The germline V gene encodes CDR1 SEHNR and CDR2 FQNEAQ (reference sequence). General study points: A median around 6.4 months before onset, the model predicted ophthalmopathy.

RNA transcripts gave rise to amplified TCR beta CDR3 regions. During a first-round RT-PCR of the TCR CDR3, the HTBI primer set was used. TCRdb recomputed calls from the multiplex PCR reads with MiXCR, one row per CDR3 protein. This repertoire shows some 620,000 distinct CDR3 sequences, 16% found once; its top ten account for around 4%. A few counts support this clonotype. Its antigen is undetermined. Clinicians diagnosed patients from clinical symptoms, serum thyroxine and TRAb, thyroid ultrasound and orbital computed tomography. This sample holds PBMCs from roughly 10 ml fresh peripheral blood. This clonotype was obtained from a woman between 25 and 40 years old with Graves' hyperthyroidism. What was sequenced was blood. The chain couples TRBV7-9 to TRBJ2-5; D may be TRBD1 or TRBD2 (6 bases each). The CDR3 DNA follows: TGTGCCAGCAGCTTAGCGACTAGGGGGTCTGAGACCCAGTACTTC. Its protein product is CASSLATRGSETQYF.